These T cell receptor beta chains were read from a single sample in a study of glioma-infiltrating T cells. A single record per CDR3 protein comes from TCRdb applying MiXCR to the multiplex PCR reads. The sample lists about 130,000 distinct CDR3 sequences; around 25% were seen once. The source material was glioma tissue, nonneoplastic brain tissue, or PBMCs (not recorded which). The receptors come from a human donor with low-grade glioma or glioblastoma, undergoing nonglioma brain surgery, or in good health (not recorded which). CDR3s include the opening cysteine and the closing phenylalanine or tryptophan. Each record gives: V gene, D gene, clone size, J gene, CDR3 protein, CDR3 DNA. A D gene is named only where the DNA matches it firmly. Rows give clone size only sometimes, using once, few, many, or a class for an expanded clone.

>TRBV20-1|TRBD1|-|TRBJ2-3
CSARDPRGPSKDTQYF
TGCAGTGCTAGAGACCCCAGGGGGCCTAGCAAAGATACGCAGTATTTT
>TRBV2|TRBD1|few|TRBJ1-1
CASSGQGGYTEAFF
TGTGCCAGCAGTGGACAGGGAGGGTACACTGAAGCTTTCTTT
>TRBV6-1|-|-|TRBJ1-6
CASSSTSGRSNSPLHF
TGTGCCAGCAGTTCGACATCGGGGCGATCGAATTCACCCCTCCACTTT
>TRBV7-9|-|-|TRBJ1-2
CASSSPGGGFSNQDYGYTF
TGTGCCAGCAGCTCCCCCGGGGGCGGATTCTCTAATCAAGACTATGGCTACACCTTC
>TRBV28|TRBD1|few|TRBJ2-1
CASSSGTGYQIFANEQFF
TGTGCCAGCAGCTCCGGGACAGGGTACCAGATTTTCGCCAATGAGCAGTTCTTC
>TRBV29-1|TRBD1|-|TRBJ2-5
CSVDPDRLETQYF
TGCAGCGTTGACCCGGACAGGCTGGAGACCCAGTACTTC
>TRBV7-2|-|-|TRBJ2-1
CASSLEGGGVPYNEQFF
TGTGCCAGCAGCTTAGAGGGTGGAGGGGTTCCCTACAATGAGCAGTTCTTC
>TRBV6-1|TRBD1|many|TRBJ2-3
CASSTGLTGGVNTQYF
TGTGCCAGCAGTACGGGATTGACAGGGGGTGTAAATACGCAGTATTTT
>TRBV7-9|-|few|TRBJ1-1
CASEPQGFTEAFF
TGTGCCAGCGAACCCCAGGGGTTCACTGAAGCTTTCTTT
>TRBV2|-|-|TRBJ1-1
CASSEALRGTEAFF
TGTGCCAGCAGTGAAGCGCTCAGGGGCACTGAAGCTTTCTTT
>TRBV6-1|TRBD1|many|TRBJ1-2
CASSPGTDYGYTF
TGTGCCAGCAGTCCCGGGACAGACTATGGCTACACCTTC
>TRBV2|-|many|TRBJ2-5
CASSGLSGDVQETQYF
TGTGCCAGCAGTGGACTCAGTGGGGATGTGCAAGAGACCCAGTACTTC
>TRBV2|-|-|TRBJ2-3
CASTTNLGGADTQYF
TGTGCCAGCACCACGAATTTAGGGGGGGCGGATACGCAGTATTTT
>TRBV7-3|-|many|TRBJ2-3
CASSLLGSTDTQYF
TGTGCCAGCAGCTTACTGGGGAGTACAGATACGCAGTATTTT
>TRBV6-2/TRBV6-3|TRBD2|-|TRBJ2-5
CASSYRREQETQYF
TGTGCCAGCAGTTACAGGCGGGAGCAAGAGACCCAGTACTTC
>TRBV14|-|-|TRBJ2-3
CASSQVRAGEQYF
TGTGCCAGCAGCCAAGTGCGGGCGGGCGAGCAGTATTTT
>TRBV7-3|TRBD2|-|TRBJ2-1
CASSPGSGGNNEQFF
TGTGCCAGCAGCCCGGGGAGCGGGGGGAACAATGAGCAGTTCTTC
>TRBV27|-|-|TRBJ2-1
CATSDNSWDGNEQFF
TGTGCCACCAGTGATAACAGCTGGGATGGCAATGAGCAGTTCTTC
>TRBV7-2|TRBD2|-|TRBJ2-3
CASSQEILAGGNTQYF
TGTGCCAGCAGCCAAGAAATCCTAGCGGGGGGAAATACGCAGTATTTT
>TRBV7-8|-|-|TRBJ2-2
CASSLVWTNTGELFF
TGTGCCAGCAGCTTAGTCTGGACGAACACCGGGGAGCTGTTTTTT
>TRBV15|TRBD2|-|TRBJ2-5
CATSSPGTNGPQEAQYF
TGTGCCACCAGCTCCCCCGGGACTAACGGGCCCCAAGAGGCCCAGTACTTC
>TRBV12-3/TRBV12-4|-|-|TRBJ2-3
CASQASSTDTQYF
TGTGCCTCCCAGGCCTCTAGCACAGATACGCAGTATTTT
>TRBV7-6|-|many|TRBJ2-3
CASSLGGRADTQYF
TGTGCCAGCAGCTTAGGCGGACGGGCAGATACGCAGTATTTT
>TRBV2|-|many|TRBJ2-1
CASREGRWVHAQFF
TGTGCCAGCAGAGAAGGTCGGTGGGTCCATGCCCAGTTCTTC
>TRBV10-1|-|many|TRBJ2-1
CASTHSSGGEQFF
TGCGCCAGCACCCATTCCTCCGGGGGTGAGCAGTTCTTC
>TRBV5-1|TRBD1|-|TRBJ2-2
CASSLAGTANTGELFF
TGCGCCAGCAGCTTGGCCGGGACAGCGAACACCGGGGAGCTGTTTTTT
>TRBV20-1|-|many|TRBJ2-5
CSASAKETQYF
TGCAGTGCTAGTGCGAAGGAGACCCAGTACTTC
>TRBV7-2|-|-|TRBJ2-4
CASSLVRTDKNIQYF
TGTGCCAGCAGCTTAGTGCGGACAGACAAAAACATTCAGTACTTC
>TRBV24-1|-|-|TRBJ2-1
CATSDPFLYEQFF
TGTGCCACCAGTGACCCTTTCTTGTATGAGCAGTTCTTC
>TRBV15|TRBD1|many|TRBJ1-5
CATSRGGTGIRHQPQHF
TGTGCCACCAGCAGAGGTGGGACAGGAATAAGGCATCAGCCCCAGCATTTT
>TRBV19|TRBD1|-|TRBJ1-1
CASSIEGRGDTEAFF
TGTGCCAGTAGTATAGAGGGCAGGGGGGACACTGAAGCTTTCTTT
>TRBV11-2|-|few|TRBJ2-1
CASSLGESYNEQFF
TGTGCCAGCAGCTTAGGGGAGAGTTACAATGAGCAGTTCTTC
>TRBV7-9|-|-|TRBJ1-2
CASSTRGGQNGYTF
TGTGCCAGCAGCACCCGGGGGGGGCAGAATGGCTACACCTTC
>TRBV28|TRBD1|many|TRBJ1-1
CASRPTGVTEAFF
TGTGCCAGCAGACCGACAGGGGTTACTGAAGCTTTCTTT
>TRBV27|-|-|TRBJ1-2
CASSLLATGSIYGHTF
TGTGCCAGCAGTTTATTAGCAACAGGGAGTATCTATGGCCACACCTTC